These T cell receptor beta chains were read from a single sample in a study of regulatory T cells in long-lasting Graves disease. TCRdb re-called the multiplex PCR reads with MiXCR, one entry per CDR3 protein. In the table there are about 220,000 distinct CDR3 sequences, approximately 18% of which are singletons. These data are also associated with another study on T cells in Graves' hyperthyroidism and ophthalmopathy.

Here the sequenced sample was peripheral blood mononuclear cells (PBMCs), taken at new diagnosis, from a patient treated with antithyroid drugs. These receptors were taken from a woman aged 25 to 39 with Graves disease. Each CDR3 is given with its conserved first and last residue. Fields, in order: J gene, clone size, D gene, V gene, CDR3 protein, CDR3 DNA. The D gene is left open where the match is weak. Where a row states a size, it is once, few, many or the class of an expanded clone; other rows omit it.

>TRBJ2-7|many|NA|TRBV12-3/TRBV12-4
CASSSSRSHTYEQYF
TGTGCCAGCAGCTCGTCCAGGAGCCATACCTACGAGCAGTACTTC
>TRBJ1-1|NA|NA|TRBV4-2
CASSQDLTGANTEAFF
TGTGCCAGCAGCCAAGACCTTACGGGGGCGAACACTGAAGCTTTCTTT
>TRBJ2-7|many|NA|TRBV11-2
CASSLGGGTYEQYF
TGTGCCAGCAGCCTTGGGGGGGGCACCTACGAGCAGTACTTC
>TRBJ1-1|many|TRBD1|TRBV7-2
CASSPRTGLWNTEAFF
TGTGCCAGCAGCCCCCGGACAGGGCTCTGGAACACTGAAGCTTTCTTT
>TRBJ2-4|NA|NA|TRBV30
CAYKWKVDRQKNIQYF
TGTGCCTACAAATGGAAAGTCGACAGGCAGAAAAACATTCAGTACTTC
>TRBJ2-1|few|NA|TRBV19
CATIGGNYEQFF
TGTGCCACCATTGGGGGGAACTATGAGCAGTTCTTC
>TRBJ1-1|many|NA|TRBV5-1
CASSLRRRTDTEAFF
TGTGCCAGCAGCTTGAGGCGCAGGACCGACACTGAAGCTTTCTTT
>TRBJ1-1|many|TRBD1|TRBV20-1
CSANRGVNTEAFF
TGCAGTGCCAACAGGGGGGTGAACACTGAAGCTTTCTTT
>TRBJ2-4|many|NA|TRBV12-3/TRBV12-4
CASSLAPRAGRLKNIQYF
TGTGCCAGCAGTTTAGCCCCTAGGGCAGGCCGGTTGAAAAACATTCAGTACTTC
>TRBJ2-2|NA|TRBD2|TRBV11-2
CASSLWGLAKANTGELFF
TGTGCCAGCAGCTTATGGGGACTAGCGAAAGCGAACACCGGGGAGCTGTTTTTT
>TRBJ2-3|many|TRBD2|TRBV7-3
CASSLGLGSTDTQYF
TGTGCCAGCAGCTTGGGACTAGGGAGCACAGATACGCAGTATTTT
>TRBJ1-6|many|TRBD1|TRBV7-9
CASSLAGTAYNSPLHF
TGTGCCAGCAGCTTAGCGGGGACAGCCTACAATTCACCCCTCCACTTT
>TRBJ1-2|many|TRBD1|TRBV7-2
CASSLDYLDRDSCTF
TGTGCCAGCAGCCTCGATTATCTGGACAGGGATAGCTGCACCTTC
>TRBJ2-7|NA|TRBD2|TRBV28
CASSFSRTSGRAPEQYF
TGTGCCAGCAGCTTCAGTCGGACTAGCGGGAGGGCCCCCGAGCAGTACTTC
>TRBJ1-1|many|NA|TRBV28
CASSSPLDVNTEAFF
TGTGCCAGCAGTTCGCCCCTAGATGTGAACACTGAAGCTTTCTTT
>TRBJ1-1|many|TRBD1|TRBV3-1
CASSPGQVNTEAFF
TGTGCCAGCAGCCCGGGACAGGTGAACACTGAAGCTTTCTTT
>TRBJ1-3|few|NA|TRBV27
CASSFGGSQSNTIYF
TGTGCCAGCAGTTTTGGGGGATCCCAAAGCAACACCATATATTTT
>TRBJ1-2|few|NA|TRBV6-2/TRBV6-3
CASSYGRGYTF
TGTGCCAGCAGTTACGGTCGGGGCTACACCTTC
>TRBJ2-5|many|TRBD2|TRBV7-2
CASRLGTSGLRGTQYF
TGTGCCAGCAGATTAGGGACTAGCGGGCTTAGGGGGACCCAGTACTTC
>TRBJ2-3|many|NA|TRBV27
CASSSLGQFTDTQYF
TGTGCCAGCAGTTCCCTCGGACAGTTCACAGATACGCAGTATTTT
>TRBJ2-2|many|NA|TRBV2
CASCLGTVNTGELFF
TGTGCCAGCTGTCTTGGGACGGTGAACACCGGGGAGCTGTTTTTT
>TRBJ1-5|many|TRBD1|TRBV7-9
CASSQGQGSRFYSNQPQHF
TGTGCCAGCAGCCAGGGACAGGGGTCGAGATTCTATAGCAATCAGCCCCAGCATTTT
>TRBJ2-5|many|TRBD2|TRBV6-1
CASSELAGGQETQYF
TGTGCCAGCAGTGAACTAGCGGGGGGCCAAGAGACCCAGTACTTC
>TRBJ2-7|NA|NA|TRBV28
CASSETSWSYEQYF
TGTGCCAGCAGCGAGACTAGTTGGTCCTACGAGCAGTACTTC
>TRBJ2-7|many|TRBD1|TRBV27
CATLGTGSNYEQYF
TGTGCCACACTCGGGACAGGGTCCAACTACGAGCAGTACTTC
>TRBJ2-7|NA|TRBD1|TRBV12-3/TRBV12-4
CASSYSNRDRAEQYF
TGTGCCAGCAGTTATTCGAACCGGGACAGAGCCGAGCAGTACTTC